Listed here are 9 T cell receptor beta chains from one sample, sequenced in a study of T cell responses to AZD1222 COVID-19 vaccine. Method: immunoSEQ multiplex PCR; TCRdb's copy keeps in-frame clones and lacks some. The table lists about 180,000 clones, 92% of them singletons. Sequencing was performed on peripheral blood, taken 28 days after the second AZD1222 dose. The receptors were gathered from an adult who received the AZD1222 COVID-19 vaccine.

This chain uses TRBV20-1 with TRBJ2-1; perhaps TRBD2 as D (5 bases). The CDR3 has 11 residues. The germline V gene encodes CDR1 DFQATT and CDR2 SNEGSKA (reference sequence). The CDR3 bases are TGCAGCCCGGGAATCTACAATGAGCAGTTCTTC. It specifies CSPGIYNEQFF.

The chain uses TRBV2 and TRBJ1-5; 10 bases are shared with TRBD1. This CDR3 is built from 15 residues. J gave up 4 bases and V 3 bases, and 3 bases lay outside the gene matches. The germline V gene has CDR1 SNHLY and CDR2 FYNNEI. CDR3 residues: CASSDGTGVNQPQHF. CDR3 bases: TGTGCCAGCAGTGACGGGACAGGGGTTAATCAGCCCCAGCATTTT.

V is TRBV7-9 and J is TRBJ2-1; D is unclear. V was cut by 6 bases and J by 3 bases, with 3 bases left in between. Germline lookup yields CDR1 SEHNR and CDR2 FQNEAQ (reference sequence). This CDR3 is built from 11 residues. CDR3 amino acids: CASSGYNEQFF. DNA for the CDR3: TGTGCCAGCAGTGGCTACAATGAGCAGTTCTTC.

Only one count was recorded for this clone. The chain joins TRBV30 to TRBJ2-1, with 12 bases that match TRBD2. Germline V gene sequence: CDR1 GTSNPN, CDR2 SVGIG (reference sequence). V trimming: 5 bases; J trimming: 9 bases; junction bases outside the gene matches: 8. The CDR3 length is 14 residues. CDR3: CAWRLAGGPREQFF. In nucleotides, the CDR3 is TGTGCCTGGCGGCTAGCGGGAGGGCCTCGTGAGCAGTTCTTC. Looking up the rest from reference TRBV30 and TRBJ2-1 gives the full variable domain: SQTIHQWPATLVQPVGSPLSLECTVEGTSNPNLYWYRQAAGRGLQLLFYSVGIGQISSEVPQNLSASRPQDRQFILSSKKLLLSDSGFYLCAWRLAGGPREQFFGPGTRLTVL.

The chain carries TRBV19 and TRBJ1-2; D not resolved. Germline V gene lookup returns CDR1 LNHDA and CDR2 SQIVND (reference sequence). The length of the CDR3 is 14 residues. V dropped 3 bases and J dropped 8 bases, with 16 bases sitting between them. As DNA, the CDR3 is TGTGCCAGTAGTATCAGGACGCAAAACGGGGGCTACACCTTC. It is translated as CASSIRTQNGGYTF.

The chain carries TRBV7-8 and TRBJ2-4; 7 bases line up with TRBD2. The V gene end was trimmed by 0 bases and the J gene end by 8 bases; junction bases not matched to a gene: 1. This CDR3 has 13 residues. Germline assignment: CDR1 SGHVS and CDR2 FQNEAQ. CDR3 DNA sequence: TGTGCCAGCAGCTTAGCGGGGGGGGACATTCAGTACTTC. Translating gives CASSLAGGDIQYF.

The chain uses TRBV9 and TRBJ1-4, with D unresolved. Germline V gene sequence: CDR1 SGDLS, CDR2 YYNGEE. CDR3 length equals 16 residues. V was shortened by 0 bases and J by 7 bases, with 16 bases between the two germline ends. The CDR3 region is CASSVGLGVGGEKLFF. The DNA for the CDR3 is TGTGCCAGCAGCGTAGGGCTTGGGGTAGGCGGTGAAAAACTGTTTTTT.

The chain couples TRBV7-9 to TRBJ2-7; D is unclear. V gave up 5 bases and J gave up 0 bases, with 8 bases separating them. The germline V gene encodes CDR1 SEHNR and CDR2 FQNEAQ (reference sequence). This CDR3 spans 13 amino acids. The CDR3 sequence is CASSPGGSYEQYF. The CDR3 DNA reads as TGTGCCAGCAGCCCCGGTGGCTCCTACGAGCAGTACTTC.

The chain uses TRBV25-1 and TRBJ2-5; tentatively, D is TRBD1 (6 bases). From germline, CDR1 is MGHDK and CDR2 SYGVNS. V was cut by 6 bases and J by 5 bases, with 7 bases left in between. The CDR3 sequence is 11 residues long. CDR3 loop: CASRQGETQYF. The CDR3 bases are TGTGCCAGCAGGCAGGGGGAGACCCAGTACTTC.